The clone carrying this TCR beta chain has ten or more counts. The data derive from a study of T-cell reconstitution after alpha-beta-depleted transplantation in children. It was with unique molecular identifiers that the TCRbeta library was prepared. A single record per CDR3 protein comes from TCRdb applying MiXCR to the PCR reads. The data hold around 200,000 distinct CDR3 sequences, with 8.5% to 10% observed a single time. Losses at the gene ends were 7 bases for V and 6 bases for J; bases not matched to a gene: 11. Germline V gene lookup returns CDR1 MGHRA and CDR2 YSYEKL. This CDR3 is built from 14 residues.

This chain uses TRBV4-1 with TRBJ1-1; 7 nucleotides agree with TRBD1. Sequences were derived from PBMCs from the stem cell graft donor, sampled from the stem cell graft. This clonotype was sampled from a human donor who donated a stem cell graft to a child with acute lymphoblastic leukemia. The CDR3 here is CASKPATGESEAFF. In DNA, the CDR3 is TGCGCCAGCAAACCGGCCACAGGGGAGTCTGAAGCTTTCTTT.